A selection of T cell receptor beta chains follows, all from one sample in a study of T cell repertoires in cytomegalovirus infection. A single record per CDR3 protein comes from TCRdb applying MiXCR to the reads. The data contain 200,000 to 250,000 distinct CDR3 sequences, roughly 22% of them singletons. The specimen was CD8+ T cells from PBMCs. The receptors here all came from a human donor in good health (CMV status not recorded). Some clones in this sample may be carry-over from other donors' samples. The CDR3 runs from the conserved cysteine through the conserved F or W. D genes are given only for firm matches. Clone size is stated in some rows and not others, as once, few, many or a class when expanded.

clone size	D gene	V gene	J gene	CDR3 protein	CDR3 DNA
few	.	TRBV9	TRBJ2-7	CASSPDYSYEQYF	TGTGCCAGCAGCCCTGATTACTCCTACGAGCAGTACTTC
few	.	TRBV7-9	TRBJ2-5	CASSPSIETQYF	TGTGCCAGCAGCCCTAGTATAGAGACCCAGTACTTC
.	TRBD1	TRBV28	TRBJ1-1	CASSFLQGADTEAFF	TGTGCCAGCAGTTTCCTACAGGGGGCGGACACTGAAGCTTTCTTT
many	.	TRBV7-8	TRBJ2-3	CASSFSGGDTQYF	TGTGCCAGCAGCTTTAGTGGGGGGGATACGCAGTATTTT
few	.	TRBV15	TRBJ2-7	CATSQGSEQYF	TGTGCCACCAGCCAAGGTTCAGAGCAGTACTTC
many	.	TRBV7-8	TRBJ1-1	CASSLSPGAGTEAFF	TGTGCCAGCAGCTTAAGCCCGGGGGCAGGGACTGAAGCTTTCTTT
few	.	TRBV6-1	TRBJ2-7	CASSEGAREVYEQYF	TGTGCCAGCAGTGAAGGGGCCAGAGAGGTCTACGAGCAGTACTTC
many	TRBD2	TRBV7-8	TRBJ2-1	CASSSAGTSGNNEQFF	TGTGCCAGCAGCTCGGCCGGGACTAGCGGAAACAATGAGCAGTTCTTC
.	.	TRBV2	TRBJ2-1	CASSDRWGSNEQFF	TGTGCCAGCAGCGACCGGTGGGGGAGCAATGAGCAGTTCTTC
few	TRBD1	TRBV28	TRBJ2-1	CASSSNQGAFYNEQFF	TGTGCCAGCAGTTCTAACCAGGGGGCGTTTTACAATGAGCAGTTCTTC
many	.	TRBV7-8	TRBJ2-1	CASSLVVRDEQFF	TGTGCCAGCAGCTTAGTGGTCAGGGATGAGCAGTTCTTC
.	.	TRBV15	TRBJ2-5	CATTPSPAPQETQYF	TGTGCCACCACCCCTTCACCAGCCCCTCAAGAGACCCAGTACTTC
.	.	TRBV2	TRBJ2-1	CASSAPNGADEQFF	TGTGCCAGCAGTGCCCCTAATGGGGCCGATGAGCAGTTCTTC
.	.	TRBV28	TRBJ2-7	CASSLSWLRYF	TGTGCCAGCAGTTTATCCTGGCTCCGGTACTTC
few	.	TRBV6-2/TRBV6-3	TRBJ1-1	CASSYPDGAFF	TGTGCCAGCAGTTACCCGGACGGAGCTTTCTTT
.	.	TRBV7-9	TRBJ1-1	CASSRSVTEAFF	TGTGCCAGCAGCCGGTCGGTGACTGAAGCTTTCTTT